The 11 T cell receptor beta chains below all came from one sample that was sequenced in a study of cytomegalovirus exposure and HLA in healthy donors. The PCR made use of 60 Vbeta and 13 Jbeta primers. Here immunoSEQ multiplex PCR was the method, and the copy in TCRdb shows in-frame clones only, minus some. Among 95,000 to 100,000 clones listed, around 79% were seen once. The sequencing sample was made of PBMCs. These receptors were collected from a woman between 40 and 50 years old in good health and CMV-seronegative.

This clone was recorded only once. The chain is built from TRBV18 and TRBJ2-2, with D possibly being TRBD2 (5 bases). There are 16 residues in the CDR3. The V end lost 4 bases, the J end lost 1 base, and 13 bases lay between the germline ends. Germline loops: CDR1 KGHSH, CDR2 LQKENI. The CDR3 nucleotides are TGTGCCAGCTCACAAGCGGTGGTCCGGAACACCGGGGAGCTGTTTTTT. This sequence encodes CASSQAVVRNTGELFF.

The chain is built from TRBV9 and TRBJ1-1; TRBD1 is a possible D gene (6 bases). The CDR3 covers 14 residues. Germline CDR1 reads SGDLS; CDR2 reads YYNGEE. V lost 0 bases, J lost 8 bases, and 14 bases lay in between. The CDR3 nucleotides are TGTGCCAGCAGCGTAGTGGGAACAGGGACAGAAGCTTTCTTT. Its protein is CASSVVGTGTEAFF.

The chain employs TRBV7-9 and TRBJ1-5; no firm D call. Between the trimmed V and J ends, which lost 3 bases and 1 base, there was a span of 13 bases. Germline CDR1 SEHNR, CDR2 FQNEAQ (reference sequence). This CDR3 has 16 amino acids. As DNA, the CDR3 is TGTGCCAGCAGCTTGAGAGGGTCGGTCAGCAATCAGCCCCAGCATTTT. Translating gives CASSLRGSVSNQPQHF.

The chain couples TRBV21-1 to TRBJ1-1; the table's D call TRBD1 went unverified against the DNA. TRBV21-1 is reported as a pseudogene. The CDR3 has 12 residues. The DNA of the CDR3 is TGTGCCAGCAGCCCCATGAACACTGAAGCTTTCTTT. This codes for CASSPMNTEAFF.

The chain links TRBV9 to TRBJ2-5, with TRBD2 matching over 9 bases. V lost 6 bases and J lost 1; bases outside the gene matches: 4. The CDR3 length is 14 residues. The germline V gene has CDR1 SGDLS and CDR2 YYNGEE. As DNA, the CDR3 is TGTGCCAGCACGACTAGCGGAGGCCAAGAGACCCAGTACTTC. Protein product: CASTTSGGQETQYF.

V usage is TRBV14 and J usage is TRBJ2-6, with D maybe TRBD1 (6 bases). V lost 7 bases and J 0 bases, leaving 13 bases between the germline ends. The CDR3 contains 16 residues. Germline V gene lookup returns CDR1 SGHDN and CDR2 FVKESK. CDR3 sequence: CASMGRGSSGANVLTF. CDR3 sequence (DNA): TGTGCCAGCATGGGCAGGGGTAGCTCTGGGGCCAACGTCCTGACTTTC.

This clone appeared a single time. This rearrangement joins TRBV18 to TRBJ1-6, with D unclear. Germline loops: CDR1 KGHSH, CDR2 LQKENI. Trimming removed 6 bases from V and 6 bases from J, with 9 bases in between. The CDR3 spans 13 residues. The CDR3: CASSTEPNSPLHF. Here the CDR3 DNA reads TGTGCCAGCTCTACGGAGCCTAATTCACCCCTCCACTTT.

The chain links TRBV23-1 to TRBJ1-1; weak D call: TRBD1 (5 bases). TRBV23-1 qualifies as an ORF whose function is uncertain. Trimming shortened V by 0 bases and J by 6 bases, and 17 bases separated the two germline ends. This CDR3 spans 16 amino acids. CDR3 bases: TGCGCCAGCAGTCAATCGGGATCCTCGGGGGTTGCTGAAGCTTTCTTT. Its translation is CASSQSGSSGVAEAFF.

This chain uses TRBV29-1 with TRBJ1-2, with D perhaps TRBD1 (6 bases). Trimming cost V 4 bases and J 6 bases, with 15 bases left between them. The length of the CDR3 is 13 residues. CDR1 is SQVTM and CDR2 is ANQGSEA in the germline V gene. The CDR3 protein is CSVVGGFGNGYTF. In DNA form, the CDR3 reads TGCAGCGTTGTAGGGGGATTTGGCAATGGCTACACCTTC.

This clone occurred once. This sequence joins TRBV4-2 and TRBJ1-2; possible D gene TRBD1, 6 bases. CDR3 length: 15 residues. Germline CDR1 and CDR2: LGHNA and YNFKEQ. The V end lost 0 bases, the J end lost 3 bases, and 11 bases lay between the germline ends. This CDR3 reads CASSQETGEDYGYTF. For the CDR3, the DNA is TGTGCCAGCAGCCAAGAGACAGGTGAGGACTATGGCTACACCTTC.

The V gene is TRBV28, the J gene TRBJ1-5; the D gene is possibly TRBD1 (5 bases). With 6 bases removed from V and 15 bases from J, the gap between germline ends came to 15 bases. Germline lookup yields CDR1 MDHEN and CDR2 SYDVKM. The CDR3 totals 11 residues. CDR3 coding DNA: TGTGCCAGCAGGGAGGGACTGTTTCGGCATTTT. This gives the protein CASREGLFRHF.